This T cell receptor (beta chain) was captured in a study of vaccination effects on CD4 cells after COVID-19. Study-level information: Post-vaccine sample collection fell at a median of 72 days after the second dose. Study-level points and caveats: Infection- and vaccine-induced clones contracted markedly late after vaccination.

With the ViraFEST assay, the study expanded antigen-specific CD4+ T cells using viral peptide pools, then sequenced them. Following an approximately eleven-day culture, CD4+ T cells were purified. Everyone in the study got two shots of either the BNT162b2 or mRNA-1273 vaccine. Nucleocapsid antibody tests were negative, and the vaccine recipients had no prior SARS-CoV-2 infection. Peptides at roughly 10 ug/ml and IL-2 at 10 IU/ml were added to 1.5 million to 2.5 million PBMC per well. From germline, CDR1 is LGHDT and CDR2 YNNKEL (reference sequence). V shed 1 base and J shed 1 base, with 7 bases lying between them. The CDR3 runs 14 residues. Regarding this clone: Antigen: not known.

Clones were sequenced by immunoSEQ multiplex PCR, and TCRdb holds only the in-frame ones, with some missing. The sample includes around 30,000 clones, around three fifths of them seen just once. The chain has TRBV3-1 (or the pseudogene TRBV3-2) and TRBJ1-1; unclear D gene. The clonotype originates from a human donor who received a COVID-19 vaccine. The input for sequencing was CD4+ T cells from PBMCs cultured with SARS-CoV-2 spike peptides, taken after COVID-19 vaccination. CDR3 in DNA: TGTGCCAGCAGCCAAGTAGAGGGGAACACTGAAGCTTTCTTT. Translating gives CASSQVEGNTEAFF.